This T cell receptor beta chain was sequenced for a study of blood T cell repertoires in COVID-19. Study in general: Donors in the United States, Italy and Spain gave samples during acute or convalescent COVID-19. T cells, B-cell-depleted T cells, or PBMCs provided the cDNA or gDNA that served as material.

Authors' processing steps: Reference gene primer amplification yielded estimated nucleated cell counts. TCRdb's table, derived via immunoSEQ multiplex PCR, lists solely in-frame clones and lacks some. V and J calls and clone size follow that table, whereas D and trimming were derived from the DNA. The sample shows hundreds of thousands of clones, 88% of them seen only once. V gave up 4 bases and J gave up 3 bases; unmatched junction bases: 6. Germline loops: CDR1 SGHTA, CDR2 FQGNSA. The CDR3 has 15 amino acids. The sequencing input was peripheral blood. The sequence derives from a woman aged 50 to 60 with active or convalescent COVID-19. The chain combines TRBV7-2 with TRBJ2-1, with 7 bases identical to TRBD1. CDR3 loop: CASSSVAGGYNEQFF. CDR3 sequence (DNA): TGTGCCAGCAGCTCGGTGGCAGGGGGCTACAATGAGCAGTTCTTC. The complete variable domain, with remaining parts taken from reference TRBV7-2 and TRBJ2-1, reads GAGVSQSPSNKVTEKGKDVELRCDPISGHTALYWYRQSLGQGLEFLIYFQGNSAPDKSGLPSDRFSAERTGGSVSTLTIQRTQQEDSAVYLCASSSVAGGYNEQFFGPGTRLTVL.